The clone carrying this T cell receptor beta chain was seen a few times. The target antigen is unknown. As for treatment: roughly 10-day PBMC culture with coronavirus spike peptide pools or control peptides (ViraFEST assay). Cultured CD4+ T-cell DNA underwent Oncomine TCR Beta short-read sequencing. TCRdb used MiXCR to reprocess the PCR reads, holding one entry per CDR3 protein. The sample gives around 3,300 distinct CDR3 sequences, over 70% of which show up once; about 25% is in the top ten. The sample comes from a study of vaccination and CD4 T cells after COVID-19. Trimming took 6 bases from V and 5 from J, leaving 14 bases between them. Germline CDR1 reads LNHDA; CDR2 reads SQIVND (reference sequence). This CDR3 is 15 amino acids long.

Sequencing input: CD4+ T cells from blood, cultured in vitro. The chain is built from TRBV19 and TRBJ1-6, with unresolved D. This clonotype originated in a human donor who had recovered from COVID-19. The CDR3: CASRSKQLDNSPLHF. The CDR3 DNA follows: TGTGCCAGTAGGTCGAAGCAGTTAGATAATTCACCCCTCCACTTT.